The T cell receptor (beta chain) described here comes from a study of cytomegalovirus exposure and HLA in healthy donors. Concerning this clone: The antigen is unknown.

Every donor was a healthy person donating bone marrow. Donors were ostensibly healthy at sampling, although undocumented immune exposures were probable. The study, taken as a whole, reports: In a later analysis, at a false discovery rate of 0.05, 15,000 to 20,000 TCR beta sequences were associated with HLA alleles.

Losses at the gene ends were 4 bases for V and 5 bases for J; bases not matched to a gene: 6. Germline values: CDR1 MDHEN, CDR2 SYDVKM. The CDR3 runs 14 residues. The PCR made use of 60 Vbeta and 13 Jbeta primers. TCRdb's copy holds only in-frame clones and misses some; the assay was immunoSEQ multiplex PCR. The table lists approximately 160,000 clones, more than 75% of them singletons. V and J are TRBV28 and TRBJ2-7, with 9 bases lining up with TRBD1. The source is a girl aged 10 to 17 in good health and CMV-seropositive. Source material: PBMCs. The CDR3 DNA follows: TGTGCCAGCAGTTACGGACAGGGGTCCCACGAGCAGTACTTC. This encodes CASSYGQGSHEQYF.